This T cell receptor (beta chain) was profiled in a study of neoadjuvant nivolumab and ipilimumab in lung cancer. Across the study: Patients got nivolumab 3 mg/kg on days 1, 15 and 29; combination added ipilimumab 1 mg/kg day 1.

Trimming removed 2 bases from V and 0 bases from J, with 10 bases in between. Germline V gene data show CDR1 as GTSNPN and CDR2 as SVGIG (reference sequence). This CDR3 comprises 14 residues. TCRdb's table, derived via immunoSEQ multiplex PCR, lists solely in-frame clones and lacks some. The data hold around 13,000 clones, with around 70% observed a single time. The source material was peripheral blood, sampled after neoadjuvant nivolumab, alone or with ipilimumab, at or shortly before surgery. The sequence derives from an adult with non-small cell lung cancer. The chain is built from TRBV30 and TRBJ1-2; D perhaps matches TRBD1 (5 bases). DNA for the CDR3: TGTGCCTGGAGTTTAAGGGACTCTAACTATGGCTACACCTTC. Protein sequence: CAWSLRDSNYGYTF.